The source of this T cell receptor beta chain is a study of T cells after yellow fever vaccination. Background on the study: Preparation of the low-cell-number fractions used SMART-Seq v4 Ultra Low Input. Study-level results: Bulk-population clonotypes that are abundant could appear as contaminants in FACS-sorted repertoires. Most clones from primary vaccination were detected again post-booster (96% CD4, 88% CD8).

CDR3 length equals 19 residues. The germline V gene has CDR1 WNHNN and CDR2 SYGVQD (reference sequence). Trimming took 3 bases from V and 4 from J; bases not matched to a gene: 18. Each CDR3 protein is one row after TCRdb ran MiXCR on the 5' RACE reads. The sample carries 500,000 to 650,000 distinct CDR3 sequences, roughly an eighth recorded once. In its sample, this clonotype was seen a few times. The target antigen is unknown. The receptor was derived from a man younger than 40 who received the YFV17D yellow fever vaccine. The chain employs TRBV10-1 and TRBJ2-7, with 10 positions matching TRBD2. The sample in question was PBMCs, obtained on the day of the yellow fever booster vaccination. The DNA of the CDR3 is TGCGCCAGCAGTGAAGACGAGGGCCCGAGCGGGAGGGTTGCTTACGAGCAGTACTTC. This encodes CASSEDEGPSGRVAYEQYF.